This TCR beta chain was documented in a study of cytomegalovirus exposure and HLA in healthy donors. Per germline, CDR1 SGHNT and CDR2 YYREEE (reference sequence). The trim removed 3 bases at V and 6 bases at J, leaving 10 bases unmatched. The CDR3 extends over 15 amino acids. Both 60 Vbeta primers and 13 Jbeta primers went into the PCR. Generated by immunoSEQ multiplex PCR, the TCRdb table keeps only in-frame clones and is missing some. The listing records 130,000 to 150,000 clones. This receptor was taken from a middle-aged man in good health and CMV-seronegative. This chain connects TRBV5-4 to TRBJ2-7; TRBD1 aligns across 9 bases. Source material: PBMCs. This chain's CDR3 is CASSYPGQGRIEQYF. The CDR3 nucleotides are TGTGCCAGCAGCTACCCGGGACAGGGACGCATCGAGCAGTACTTC. The variable domain in full, with the rest retrieved from reference TRBV5-4 and TRBJ2-7, is ETGVTQSPTHLIKTRGQQVTLRCSSQSGHNTVSWYQQALGQGPQFIFQYYREEENGRGNFPPRFSGLQFPNYSSELNVNALELDDSALYLCASSYPGQGRIEQYFGPGTRLTVT.